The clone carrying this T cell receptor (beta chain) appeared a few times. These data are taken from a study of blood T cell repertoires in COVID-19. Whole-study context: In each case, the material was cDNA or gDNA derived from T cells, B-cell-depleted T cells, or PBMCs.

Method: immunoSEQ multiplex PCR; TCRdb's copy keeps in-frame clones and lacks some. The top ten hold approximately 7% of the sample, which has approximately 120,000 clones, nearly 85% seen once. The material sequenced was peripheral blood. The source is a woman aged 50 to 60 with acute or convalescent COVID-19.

CDR3 sequence reads: CASSFFITPGQGDNEQFF. The CDR3 DNA reads TGCGCCAGCAGCTTCTTCATTACTCCGGGACAGGGTGACAATGAGCAGTTCTTC. This chain joins TRBV5-1 and TRBJ2-1; 9 bases fit TRBD1. CDR3 size: 18 residues. V lost 2 bases to trimming and J lost 5 bases; unmatched junction nucleotides: 14. Germline V CDR1 and CDR2: SGHRS, YFSETQ. Filled out from reference TRBV5-1 and TRBJ2-1, the complete variable domain reads KAGVTQTPRYLIKTRGQQVTLSCSPISGHRSVSWYQQTPGQGLQFLFEYFSETQRNKGNFPGRFSGRQFSNSRSEMNVSTLELGDSALYLCASSFFITPGQGDNEQFFGPGTRLTVL.